The 3 T cell receptor beta chains given below trace back to one sample, sequenced in a study of T cells after yellow fever vaccination. Each CDR3 protein gets one entry after TCRdb re-called the 5' RACE reads with MiXCR. Of some 300,000 distinct CDR3 sequences in the sample, roughly 8.6% were seen once. Specimen: PBMCs, collected more than 40 days after the first yellow fever vaccination. These receptor sequences come from a man aged 18 to 30 who received the YFV17D yellow fever vaccine.

This clonotype has a handful of counts. The chain couples TRBV12-3 or TRBV12-4 to TRBJ1-3, with D hard to call. V gave up 2 bases and J gave up 3 bases, with 8 bases separating them. The CDR3 totals 14 residues. The CDR3 reads CASSLILSGNTIYF. In DNA form, the CDR3 reads TGTGCCAGCAGTTTAATACTCAGTGGAAACACCATATATTTT.

This clonotype was counted a few times. The gene calls are TRBV20-1 and TRBJ2-5, with 10 bases aligning to TRBD2. Germline V CDR1 and CDR2: DFQATT, SNEGSKA (reference sequence). The CDR3 has 15 amino acids. V lost 3 bases to trimming and J lost 3 bases; unmatched junction nucleotides: 7. CDR3 nucleotides: TGCAGTGCTAGCAAGCCTAGCGGGGGAGAAGAGACCCAGTACTTC. Residues: CSASKPSGGEETQYF.

This clonotype was seen a handful of times. This chain connects TRBV5-4 to TRBJ1-2; 8 bases agree with TRBD1. CDR1 is SGHNT, CDR2 YYREEE, per germline (reference sequence). The V segment lost 1 base and the J segment 2 bases; nucleotides outside the gene matches: 4. This CDR3 is 15 amino acids long. Here the CDR3 reads CASSLMDRVNYGYTF. Written as DNA, the CDR3 is TGTGCCAGCAGCTTGATGGACAGGGTAAACTATGGCTACACCTTC.